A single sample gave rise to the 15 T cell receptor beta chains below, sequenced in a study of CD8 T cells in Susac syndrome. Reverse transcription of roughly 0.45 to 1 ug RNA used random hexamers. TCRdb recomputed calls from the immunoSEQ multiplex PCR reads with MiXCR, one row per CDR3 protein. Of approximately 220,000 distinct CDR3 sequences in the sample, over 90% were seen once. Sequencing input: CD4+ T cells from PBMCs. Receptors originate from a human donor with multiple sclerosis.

In DNA, the CDR3 is TGTGCCTGGAGTGTACGATCGGACCGCCAAGCTTTCTTT. As protein: CAWSVRSDRQAFF. This sequence joins TRBV30 and TRBJ1-1, with unresolved D. Germline loops: CDR1 GTSNPN, CDR2 SVGIG (reference sequence). The CDR3 contains 13 residues. V was cut by 0 bases and J by 9 bases, with 14 bases left in between.

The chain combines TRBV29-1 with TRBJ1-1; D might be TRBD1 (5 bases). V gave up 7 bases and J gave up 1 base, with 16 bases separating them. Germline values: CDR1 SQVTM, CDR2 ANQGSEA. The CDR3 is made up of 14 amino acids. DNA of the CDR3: TGCAGCGCGTCCCGGGACTTGTGGAACACTGAAGCTTTCTTT. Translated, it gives CSASRDLWNTEAFF.

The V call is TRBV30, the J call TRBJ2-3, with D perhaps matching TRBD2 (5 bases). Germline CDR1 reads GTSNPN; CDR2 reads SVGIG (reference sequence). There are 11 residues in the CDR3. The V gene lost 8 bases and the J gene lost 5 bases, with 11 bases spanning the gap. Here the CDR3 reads CARLNGDTQYF. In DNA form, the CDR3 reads TGTGCCAGACTAAACGGAGATACGCAGTATTTT.

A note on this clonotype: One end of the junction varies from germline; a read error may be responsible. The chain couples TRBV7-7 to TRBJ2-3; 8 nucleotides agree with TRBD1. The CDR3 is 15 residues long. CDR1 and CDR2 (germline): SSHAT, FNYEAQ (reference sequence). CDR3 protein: CASSHGQGLADTQYF. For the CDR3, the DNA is TGTGCTAGCAGCCATGGACAGGGTCTCGCAGATACGCAGTATTTT.

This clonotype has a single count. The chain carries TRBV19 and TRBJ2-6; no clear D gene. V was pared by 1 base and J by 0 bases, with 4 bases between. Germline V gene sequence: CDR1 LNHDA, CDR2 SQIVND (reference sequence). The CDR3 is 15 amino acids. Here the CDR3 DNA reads TGTGCCAGTAGTATAGTAACCTCTGGGGCCAACGTCCTGACTTTC. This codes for CASSIVTSGANVLTF.

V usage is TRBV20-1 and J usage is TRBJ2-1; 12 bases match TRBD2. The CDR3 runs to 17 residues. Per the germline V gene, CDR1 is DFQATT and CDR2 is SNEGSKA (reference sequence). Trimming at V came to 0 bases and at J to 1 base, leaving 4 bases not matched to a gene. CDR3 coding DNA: TGCAGTGCTAGAGATCTAACTAGCGGGGGGTCCTACAATGAGCAGTTCTTC. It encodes CSARDLTSGGSYNEQFF.

The CDR3 DNA follows: TGTGCCACCAGCAGAGGTTCGGGCAGGGGAGGAGACATTCAGTACTTC. Residues: CATSRGSGRGGDIQYF. The chain carries TRBV15 and TRBJ2-4; possibly TRBD1 or TRBD2 for D (6 bases each). The germline CDR1 and CDR2 sequences are LNHNV and YYDKDF (reference sequence). The CDR3 is made up of 16 amino acids. Deletions cut 1 base from V and 8 bases from J, with 18 bases between.

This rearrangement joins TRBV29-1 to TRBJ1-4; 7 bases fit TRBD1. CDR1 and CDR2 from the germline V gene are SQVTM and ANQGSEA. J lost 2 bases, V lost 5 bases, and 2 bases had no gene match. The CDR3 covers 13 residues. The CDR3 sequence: CSVLTGTNEKLFF. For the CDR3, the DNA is TGCAGCGTTCTGACAGGGACTAATGAAAAACTGTTTTTT.

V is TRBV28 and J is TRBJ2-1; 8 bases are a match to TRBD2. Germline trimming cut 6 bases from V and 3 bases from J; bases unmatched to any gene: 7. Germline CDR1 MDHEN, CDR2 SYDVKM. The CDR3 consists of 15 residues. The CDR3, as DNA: TGTGCCAGCAGGCTAAGCGGGGGCGACTACAATGAGCAGTTCTTC. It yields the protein CASRLSGGDYNEQFF.

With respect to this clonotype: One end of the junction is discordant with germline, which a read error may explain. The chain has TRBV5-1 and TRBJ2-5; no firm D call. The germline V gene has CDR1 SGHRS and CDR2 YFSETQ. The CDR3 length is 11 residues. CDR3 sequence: CASSLKEAQYF. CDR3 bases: TGCGCCAGCAGCTTAAAAGAGGCCCAGTACTTC.

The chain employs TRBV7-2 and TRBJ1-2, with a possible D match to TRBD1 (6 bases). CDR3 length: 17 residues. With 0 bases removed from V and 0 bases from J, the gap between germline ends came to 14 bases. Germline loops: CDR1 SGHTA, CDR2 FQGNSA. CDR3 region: CASSLAGGAGANYGYTF. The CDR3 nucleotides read TGTGCCAGCAGCTTAGCGGGGGGCGCGGGAGCTAACTATGGCTACACCTTC.

The CDR3 DNA reads as TGTGCCAGCAGTGAGGGACTCATTACCTACAATGAGCAGTTCTTC. As protein: CASSEGLITYNEQFF. The chain has TRBV2 and TRBJ2-1, with TRBD2 as a possible D gene (6 bases). The CDR3 is made up of 15 amino acids. Germline V gene data show CDR1 as SNHLY and CDR2 as FYNNEI. Trimming removed 3 bases at V and 2 bases at J, with 11 bases between.

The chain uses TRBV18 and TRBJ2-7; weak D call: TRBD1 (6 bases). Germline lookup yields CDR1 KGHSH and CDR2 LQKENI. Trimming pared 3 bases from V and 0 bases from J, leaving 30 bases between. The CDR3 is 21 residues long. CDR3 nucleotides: TGTGCCAGCTCACCCATGGGAACAGGGTCAACCCCCCGTCCCAACTCCTACGAGCAGTACTTC. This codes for CASSPMGTGSTPRPNSYEQYF.

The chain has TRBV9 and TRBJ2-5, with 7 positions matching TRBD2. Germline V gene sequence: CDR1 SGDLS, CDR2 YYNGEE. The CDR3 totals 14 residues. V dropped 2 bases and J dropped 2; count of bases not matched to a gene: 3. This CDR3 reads CASSVRAGQETQYF. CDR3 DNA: TGTGCCAGCAGCGTTAGAGCGGGGCAAGAGACCCAGTACTTC. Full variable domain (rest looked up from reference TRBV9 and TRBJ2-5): DSGVTQTPKHLITATGQRVTLRCSPRSGDLSVYWYQQSLDQGLQFLIQYYNGEERAKGNILERFSAQQFPDLHSELNLSSLELGDSALYFCASSVRAGQETQYFGPGTRLLVL.

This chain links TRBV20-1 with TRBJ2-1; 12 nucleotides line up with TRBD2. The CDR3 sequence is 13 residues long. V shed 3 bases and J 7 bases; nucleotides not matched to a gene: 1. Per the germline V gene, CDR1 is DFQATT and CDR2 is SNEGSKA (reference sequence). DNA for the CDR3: TGCAGTGCTAGCGGACTAGCGGGGAATGAGCAGTTCTTC. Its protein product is CSASGLAGNEQFF.